This is a list of T cell receptor beta chains from one sample in a study of T cells in localized non-small cell lung cancer. This table comes from immunoSEQ multiplex PCR, and its TCRdb copy is limited to in-frame clones, with some not included. This table has roughly 34,000 clones, about nine tenths appearing once. Sample: peripheral blood, taken before any cancer treatment. The origin of the receptors is a male donor at least 60 years old with stage III lung adenocarcinoma. The CDR3 runs from the conserved cysteine through the conserved F or W. A D gene is named only where the DNA matches it firmly. Expanded clones are given a class, and other clones once, few, many or no size at all.

abundance: .
j_gene: TRBJ2-1
d_gene: .
v_gene: TRBV19
CDR3aa: CASSKSTRLNNEQFF
CDR3nt: TGTGCCAGTAGTAAATCGACTCGATTAAACAATGAGCAGTTCTTC

abundance: .
j_gene: TRBJ2-1
d_gene: .
v_gene: TRBV6-5
CDR3aa: CASSQYNEQFF
CDR3nt: TGTGCCAGCAGTCAATACAATGAGCAGTTCTTC

abundance: .
j_gene: TRBJ1-1
d_gene: .
v_gene: TRBV6-5
CDR3aa: CASILSTGLSTEAFF
CDR3nt: TGTGCCAGCATACTATCGACTGGGCTTAGCACTGAAGCTTTCTTT

abundance: .
j_gene: TRBJ1-5
d_gene: .
v_gene: TRBV30
CDR3aa: CAWSPGRDSLNQPQHF
CDR3nt: TGTGCCTGGAGTCCCGGCAGGGACTCCCTTAATCAGCCCCAGCATTTT

abundance: .
j_gene: TRBJ2-7
d_gene: TRBD1
v_gene: TRBV29-1
CDR3aa: CSVRRQGPYEQYF
CDR3nt: TGCAGCGTCAGACGACAGGGTCCCTACGAGCAGTACTTC

abundance: .
j_gene: TRBJ1-5
d_gene: .
v_gene: TRBV28
CDR3aa: CACNDRLSQGWYF
CDR3nt: TGTGCTTGCAATGACAGGCTTTCTCAAGGATGGTATTTT

abundance: .
j_gene: TRBJ2-1
d_gene: TRBD2
v_gene: TRBV9
CDR3aa: CASSPWTSLNEQFF
CDR3nt: TGTGCCAGCAGCCCTTGGACTAGCCTAAATGAGCAGTTCTTC

abundance: once
j_gene: TRBJ1-5
d_gene: .
v_gene: TRBV21-1
CDR3aa: CASSLQGQPQHF
CDR3nt: TGTGCCAGCAGCCTACAAGGTCAGCCCCAGCATTTT

abundance: .
j_gene: TRBJ2-7
d_gene: .
v_gene: TRBV6-5
CDR3aa: CASSYSETLASEQYF
CDR3nt: TGTGCCAGCAGTTACTCGGAGACACTGGCTAGCGAGCAGTACTTC

abundance: .
j_gene: TRBJ1-6
d_gene: .
v_gene: TRBV27
CDR3aa: CASSFAGNNSPLHF
CDR3nt: TGTGCCAGCAGTTTTGCCGGGAATAATTCACCCCTCCACTTT

abundance: .
j_gene: TRBJ2-7
d_gene: TRBD2
v_gene: TRBV7-9
CDR3aa: CASNLAGSVEQYF
CDR3nt: TGTGCCAGCAACCTAGCGGGATCGGTTGAGCAGTACTTC

abundance: .
j_gene: TRBJ2-7
d_gene: .
v_gene: TRBV6-1
CDR3aa: CASSHYEQYF
CDR3nt: TGTGCCAGCAGCCATTACGAGCAGTACTTC